This T cell receptor beta chain was captured by sequencing in a study of blood T cell repertoires in COVID-19. Study context: From the United States, Italy and Spain came samples of acute and convalescent COVID-19. Sources were T cells, B-cell-depleted T cells, or PBMCs; the material itself was cDNA or gDNA.

Sequencing was performed with immunoSEQ multiplex PCR; in TCRdb, only in-frame clones are kept and a portion is missing. This sample has approximately 300,000 clones, with around 90% found just once. Recruited during active infection, patients (from Seattle) were subsequently followed longitudinally. This TCR was sampled from a young woman with COVID-19, enrolled during active disease. Sequencing was performed on peripheral blood.

In DNA form, the CDR3 reads TGTGCCTGGAATTCAGGTAATTCCTACGAGCAGTACTTC. Translated, it gives CAWNSGNSYEQYF. The rearrangement links TRBV30 to TRBJ2-7; D gene uncertain. The CDR3 loop spans 13 amino acids. The V gene's germline CDR1 is GTSNPN and CDR2 SVGIG (reference sequence). V was pared by 4 bases and J by 1 base, with 11 bases between.